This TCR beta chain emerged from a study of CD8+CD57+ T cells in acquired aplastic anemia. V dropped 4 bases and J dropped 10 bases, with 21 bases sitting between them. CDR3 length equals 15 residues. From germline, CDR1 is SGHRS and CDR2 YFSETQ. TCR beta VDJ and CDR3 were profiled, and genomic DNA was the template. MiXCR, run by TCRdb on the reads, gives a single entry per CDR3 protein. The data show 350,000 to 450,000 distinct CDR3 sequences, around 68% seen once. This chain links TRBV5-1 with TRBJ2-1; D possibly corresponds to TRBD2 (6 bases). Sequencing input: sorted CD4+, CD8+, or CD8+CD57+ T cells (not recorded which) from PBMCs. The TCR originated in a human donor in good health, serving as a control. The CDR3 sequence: CASSPGTLGGEEQFF. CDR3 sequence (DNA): TGCGCCAGCAGCCCCGGGACGCTCGGAGGGGAGGAGCAGTTCTTC.